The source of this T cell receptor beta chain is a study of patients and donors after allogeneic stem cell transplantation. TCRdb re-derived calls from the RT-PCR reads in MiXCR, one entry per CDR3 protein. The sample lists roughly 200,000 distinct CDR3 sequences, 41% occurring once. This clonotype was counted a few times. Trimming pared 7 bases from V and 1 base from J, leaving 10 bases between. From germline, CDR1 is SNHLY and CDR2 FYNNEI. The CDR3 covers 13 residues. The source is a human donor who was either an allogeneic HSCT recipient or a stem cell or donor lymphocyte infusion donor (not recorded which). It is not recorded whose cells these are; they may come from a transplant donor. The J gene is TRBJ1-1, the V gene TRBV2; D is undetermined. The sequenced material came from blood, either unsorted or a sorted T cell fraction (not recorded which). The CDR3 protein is CASTEGGNTEAFF. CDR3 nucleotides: TGTGCCAGCACCGAGGGCGGGAACACTGAAGCTTTCTTT.